A single sample gave rise to the 13 T cell receptor beta chains below, sequenced in a study of cytomegalovirus exposure and HLA in healthy donors. PCR primers comprised 60 Vbeta and 13 Jbeta primers. Assay used: immunoSEQ multiplex PCR; TCRdb lists only in-frame clones, some missing. The table has approximately 170,000 clones, less than 80% seen once; the top ten hold roughly 2.9%. Material: PBMCs. These receptors were obtained from a man aged 35 to 55 in good health and CMV-seronegative.

This clone was detected only a few times. This chain connects TRBV30 to TRBJ2-3, with TRBD2 matching over 14 bases. V shed 1 base, J shed 2 bases, and the junction held 8 bases outside the gene matches. This CDR3 comprises 18 residues. The germline gives CDR1 GTSNPN, CDR2 SVGIG (reference sequence). The CDR3 region is CAWSGHLGLAGDTDTQYF. The CDR3 DNA reads as TGTGCCTGGAGTGGACACTTGGGACTAGCGGGGGACACAGATACGCAGTATTTT.

This chain's CDR3 is CASSYSLSSSYNEQFF. CDR3 nucleotide sequence: TGTGCCAGCAGTTACAGTCTTAGTAGCTCCTACAATGAGCAGTTCTTC. J is TRBJ2-1 and V is TRBV2; D uncertain. V was cut by 5 bases and J by 0 bases, with 14 bases left in between. This CDR3 region has 16 residues. CDR1 SNHLY and CDR2 FYNNEI come from the germline V gene.

The chain uses TRBV11-2 and TRBJ2-1; D is uncertain. Germline V gene data show CDR1 as SGHAT and CDR2 as FQNNGV. V lost 4 bases and J 5 bases, leaving 9 bases between the germline ends. CDR3 length: 13 amino acids. Written as DNA, the CDR3 is TGTGCCAGCAGCTACCCCCCGGACAATGAGCAGTTCTTC. Translating it yields CASSYPPDNEQFF.

The chain uses TRBV11-2 and TRBJ2-7, with D possibly matching TRBD2 (6 bases). Germline CDR1 SGHAT, CDR2 FQNNGV. The CDR3 is 13 residues long. Trimming stripped 5 bases from V and 3 bases from J, with 11 bases between. In nucleotides, the CDR3 is TGTGCCAGCAGCCGGGGGATGAGCTACGAGCAGTACTTC. As protein: CASSRGMSYEQYF.

The genes are TRBV21-1 and TRBJ1-5; the table's D call, TRBD1, has no DNA check behind it. TRBV21-1 is listed as a pseudogene. This CDR3 comprises 15 residues. In DNA, the CDR3 is TGTGCCAATCTAAAGCCGGGGACAGGCAATCAGCCCCAGCATTTT. This sequence encodes CANLKPGTGNQPQHF.

Only a few counts were recorded for this clone. The chain links TRBV7-2 to TRBJ2-5; D not certain. The CDR3 extends over 15 amino acids. With 0 bases removed from V and 1 base from J, the gap between germline ends came to 9 bases. Germline CDR1 is SGHTA and CDR2 is FQGNSA. The CDR3 loop is CASSLARHGQETQYF. The CDR3 nucleotides read TGTGCCAGCAGCTTAGCCAGACACGGCCAAGAGACCCAGTACTTC.

This rearrangement joins TRBV18 to TRBJ2-1; 7 nucleotides align to TRBD2. The CDR3 sequence is 15 residues long. Trimming took 1 base from V and 1 from J; bases not matched to a gene: 1. Germline CDR1 is KGHSH and CDR2 is LQKENI. The CDR3 region has the DNA TGTGCCAGCTCACCACAGGGAGGGTCCTACAATGAGCAGTTCTTC. The encoded protein is CASSPQGGSYNEQFF.

This sequence joins TRBV30 and TRBJ2-3; D perhaps matches TRBD2 (7 bases). The CDR3 length is 15 residues. Trimming removed 4 bases at V and 3 bases at J, with 17 bases between. Germline V lookup: CDR1 GTSNPN, CDR2 SVGIG (reference sequence). The CDR3 region is CAWTKRGGITDTQYF. The DNA of the CDR3 is TGTGCCTGGACCAAGAGGGGGGGGATAACAGATACGCAGTATTTT.

The V call is TRBV6-6, the J call TRBJ2-7, with TRBD2 matching 10 bases. The V and J ends lost 7 bases and 7 bases, in that order; junction bases with no gene match: 10. The CDR3 spans 14 residues. The V gene's germline CDR1 is MNHNY and CDR2 SVGAGI (reference sequence). CDR3 in amino acids: CASIGLAGAGEQYF. CDR3 nucleotides: TGTGCCAGCATCGGGCTAGCGGGAGCTGGAGAGCAGTACTTC.

As concerns this clone: The junction differs from germline at one of its ends, possibly a read error. V usage is TRBV5-8 and J usage is TRBJ2-5; 11 nucleotides align to TRBD2. The CDR3 spans 15 residues. In germline, CDR1 is SGHTS, CDR2 YDEGEE. CDR3 bases: TGTGCCAGCAGCCCTCTGACTAGCGGGATTCTAAAAGAGGACTTC. This translates into CASSPLTSGILKEDF.

This rearrangement joins TRBV2 to TRBJ2-5; D may be TRBD2 (5 bases). This CDR3 contains 15 residues. Per germline, CDR1 SNHLY and CDR2 FYNNEI. V lost 2 bases and J 5 bases, leaving 15 bases between the germline ends. CDR3 region: CASSELAGMGETQYF. DNA for the CDR3: TGTGCCAGCAGTGAACTGGCGGGCATGGGGGAGACCCAGTACTTC.

This chain joins TRBV10-3 and TRBJ2-3, with 11 nucleotides matching TRBD2. Germline CDR1 ENHRY, CDR2 SYGVKD. The CDR3 runs 15 residues. V trimming: 7 bases; J trimming: 4 bases; junction bases outside the gene matches: 7. The CDR3 nucleotides are TGTGCCATCACTGAAATAGCGGGAGGGTCAGATACGCAGTATTTT. Translating gives CAITEIAGGSDTQYF.

The chain joins TRBV2 to TRBJ2-3; possibly TRBD1 for D (5 bases). The germline V and J ends were trimmed by 2 bases and 5 bases, with 14 bases remaining between them. The germline gives CDR1 SNHLY, CDR2 FYNNEI. CDR3 length equals 15 residues. CDR3 sequence: CASSEQGRGGDTQYF. The CDR3 coding sequence is TGTGCCAGCAGTGAACAAGGAAGGGGCGGAGATACGCAGTATTTT.